The rows below give T cell receptor beta chains drawn from one sample of a study of blood T cell repertoires in COVID-19. TCRdb's copy holds only in-frame clones and misses some; the assay was immunoSEQ multiplex PCR. Of 100,000 or so clones in the sample, approximately 90% were seen once. Sequenced sample: peripheral blood. The receptors were gathered from a woman between 50 and 59 years old in a cohort sampled during active COVID-19. Each CDR3 is given with its conserved first and last residue. The D gene is left open where the match is weak. Not all rows give a size; the values are once, few, many and, for expanded clones, a class.

TRBJ2-7 NA NA TRBV12-3/TRBV12-4 TGTGCCAGCACGCGAGGCCGGGGGCAGTACTTC CASTRGRGQYF
TRBJ2-1 NA NA TRBV15 TGTGCCACCAGCAGAGATAGGGGCTACAATGAGCAGTTCTTC CATSRDRGYNEQFF
TRBJ2-3 NA NA TRBV7-8 TGTGCCAGCAGCCGAGTAGGGGCTCGCTTAGGTGATACGCAGTATTTT CASSRVGARLGDTQYF
TRBJ1-2 TRBD1 once TRBV3-1/TRBV3-2 TGTGCCAGCAGCCAAGAGGAGGGGGCTAGTGGCTACACCTTC CASSQEEGASGYTF
TRBJ1-2 TRBD1 NA TRBV5-5 TGTGCCAGCAGCTTGAGAGCAGGGGGCGTATATGGCTACACCTTC CASSLRAGGVYGYTF
TRBJ2-5 TRBD1 NA TRBV19 TGTGCCAGTAGTAAGGGACAGCAAGAGACCCAGTACTTC CASSKGQQETQYF
TRBJ1-4 TRBD1 NA TRBV7-9 TGTGCCAGCAGCCCGGGACAGGTGAATGAAAAACTGTTTTTT CASSPGQVNEKLFF
TRBJ1-2 NA NA TRBV24-1 TGTGCCACCAGTGATGGGGGCAACTATGGCTACACCTTC CATSDGGNYGYTF
TRBJ1-2 TRBD1 NA TRBV19 TGTGCCAGTAGTATCTCCGGGACAGGGTCCTATGGCTACACCTTC CASSISGTGSYGYTF
TRBJ1-2 NA NA TRBV7-9 TGTGCCAGCAGGCGGGGGGAGGGAGGAGGCTACACCTTC CASRRGEGGGYTF
TRBJ2-2 NA NA TRBV11-2 TGTGCCAGCAGCGGCCTTAGACAGGAGGCCGGGGAGCTGTTTTTT CASSGLRQEAGELFF
TRBJ2-3 NA once TRBV18 TGTGCCAGCTCACCATCAGGAGATACGCAGTATTTT CASSPSGDTQYF
TRBJ2-7 NA NA TRBV28 TGTGCCAGCAGTCTTGGGGCTCGCGAGCAGTACTTC CASSLGAREQYF